This T cell receptor (beta chain) originates from a study of CD8 T cells in Susac syndrome. CD8+ and CD4+ T cells were negatively isolated; TEMRA cells were FACS-enriched. To note about this clonotype: Its antigen is undetermined.

The CDR3 totals 15 residues. Germline CDR1 reads SGDLS; CDR2 reads YYNGEE. V lost 4 bases to trimming and J lost 0 bases, with 13 bases between them. Study-wide findings and caveats: The TCR sequencing and HLA analysis in the study involved a relatively small number of individuals, as the study acknowledged.

Random-hexamer reverse transcription was applied to roughly 0.5 to 1 ug RNA. Each CDR3 protein is one row after TCRdb ran MiXCR on the immunoSEQ multiplex PCR reads. The table shows fewer than 80,000 distinct CDR3 sequences, with just under 95% occurring only once. Sample: CD8+ T cells from PBMCs. The receptor's source is a human donor with multiple sclerosis. The chain is built from TRBV9 and TRBJ1-2; unclear D gene. The CDR3 region is CASSPLDGSNYGYTF. CDR3 nucleotides: TGTGCCAGCAGCCCTCTTGACGGGTCTAACTATGGCTACACCTTC.